This T cell receptor beta chain is drawn from a study of blood T cell repertoires in COVID-19. Background on the study: Acute and convalescent COVID-19 samples came from the United States, Italy and Spain.

The data were produced by immunoSEQ multiplex PCR, yet TCRdb's version contains in-frame clones alone and is incomplete. The sample lists roughly 130,000 clones, around three quarters occurring once. J was trimmed by 3 bases and V by 4 bases; bases with no gene match: 6. The CDR3 has 15 amino acids. Per the germline V gene, CDR1 is KGHDR and CDR2 is SFDVKD. The origin of this receptor is a man older than 75 with acute or convalescent COVID-19. V and J are TRBV24-1 and TRBJ1-2; 8 bases align to TRBD1. Sequences were obtained from peripheral blood. The CDR3 DNA follows: TGTGCCACCAGTGACCCACGACAGGGGTACTATGGCTACACCTTC. Translation gives CATSDPRQGYYGYTF.